Listed here are 7 T cell receptor beta chains from one sample, sequenced in a study of blood T cell repertoires in COVID-19 (dated by TCRdb to between 2020 and 2021). The library was made by the immunoSEQ multiplex PCR assay. TCRdb holds this immuneACCESS table with in-frame rearrangements only. Some clones are missing; in checked studies, unresolved V genes explain under half, and the rest has no known cause. Within this sample are hundreds of thousands of clones, with approximately 80% of them counted one time only. Clones ranked in the top ten supply roughly 10% of the sample. The sequenced sample consisted of peripheral blood. These receptor sequences come from a woman of 80 years or more with acute or convalescent COVID-19.

This clone was detected a few times. The gene calls are TRBV28 and TRBJ1-2; 9 nucleotides match TRBD1. This CDR3 contains 14 residues. Germline V gives CDR1 MDHEN, CDR2 SYDVKM. Trimming took 4 bases from V and 7 from J; bases not matched to a gene: 7. The CDR3 DNA follows: TGTGCCAGCAGTTCGGGACAGGGAGGTAGTGGCTACACCTTC. It specifies CASSSGQGGSGYTF.

In DNA form, the CDR3 reads TGCAGCGCTCTCGTCGGGGGTGGCTACACCTTC. Translation: CSALVGGGYTF. The chain combines TRBV29-1 with TRBJ1-2; weak D call: TRBD1 (5 bases). The CDR3 length is 11 residues. The V end lost 7 bases, the J end lost 7 bases, and 13 bases lay between the germline ends. CDR1 is SQVTM and CDR2 is ANQGSEA in the germline V gene.

The chain recombines TRBV11-2 with TRBJ1-6; maybe TRBD1 (6 bases). The length of the CDR3 is 17 residues. Germline assignment: CDR1 SGHAT and CDR2 FQNNGV. V was shortened by 4 bases and J by 8 bases, with 21 bases between the two germline ends. CDR3 protein: CASSSDSGGVSDSPLHF. As DNA, the CDR3 is TGTGCCAGCAGCTCAGACTCGGGGGGCGTTAGCGATTCACCCCTCCACTTT.

This chain connects TRBV23-1 to TRBJ1-2; TRBD1 might be the D (5 bases). TRBV23-1 is an ORF, with its function uncertain. Trimming took 2 bases from V and 0 from J, leaving 16 bases between them. The CDR3 covers 17 residues. In DNA, the CDR3 is TGCGCCAGCAGTCAAAGGGGCAGGGTTGACCCTAACTATGGCTACACCTTC. Its translation: CASSQRGRVDPNYGYTF.

The V and J genes are TRBV3-1 (or the pseudogene TRBV3-2) and TRBJ2-1, with 7 bases aligning to TRBD2. Trimming cost V 3 bases and J 2 bases; bases outside gene matches: 10. The CDR3 is 17 residues long. Looked up from germline, CDR1 is LGHDT and CDR2 is YNNKEL (reference sequence). The CDR3 loop reads CASSHHRGGSAYNEQFF. Written as DNA, the CDR3 is TGTGCCAGCAGCCACCACCGGGGCGGGAGCGCCTACAATGAGCAGTTCTTC.

V is TRBV6-2 or TRBV6-3 and J is TRBJ1-4; D not resolved. This CDR3 comprises 14 residues. The V and J ends lost 4 bases and 4 bases respectively, with 10 bases between them. Per germline, CDR1 MNHEY and CDR2 SVGEGT. The CDR3 protein is CASSWPEHNEKLFF. The CDR3 DNA sequence: TGTGCCAGCAGTTGGCCAGAACATAATGAAAAACTGTTTTTT.

The chain has TRBV6-2 or TRBV6-3 and TRBJ2-5; TRBD2 aligns across 15 bases. Germline CDR1 and CDR2: MNHEY and SVGEGT. After removal of 5 bases from V and 4 bases from J, the junction contained 8 bases not matched to a gene. The CDR3 totals 17 residues. The CDR3 DNA is TGTGCCAGCAGTGGACTAGCGGGGGGGGCTAATCGAGAGACCCAGTACTTC. Its translation: CASSGLAGGANRETQYF.